The text below deals with one T cell receptor (beta chain). Its target is not known. In TCRdb, the reads were re-called with MiXCR into one record per CDR3 protein. This sample yields about a million distinct CDR3 sequences, of which about 33% are seen a single time; under 15% belongs to the top ten. V lost 9 bases to trimming and J lost 2 bases, with 10 bases between them. The CDR3 runs to 13 residues. In germline, CDR1 is LNHNV, CDR2 YYDKDF (reference sequence). This entry is derived from a study of T cell repertoires in cytomegalovirus infection. The TCR comes from a human donor in good health (CMV status not recorded). Some clones in this sample may be carry-over from other donors' samples. The chain recombines TRBV15 with TRBJ2-2, with D tentatively TRBD1 (6 bases). Source: cultured CD8+ T cells from PBMCs, taken from culture after CMV antigen stimulation. This chain's CDR3 is CATGQKNTGELFF. CDR3 bases: TGTGCCACAGGACAGAAAAACACCGGGGAGCTGTTTTTT. Variable domain in full (rest from reference TRBV15 and TRBJ2-2): DAMVIQNPRYQVTQFGKPVTLSCSQTLNHNVMYWYQQKSSQAPKLLFHYYDKDFNNEADTPDNFQSRRPNTSFCFLDIRSPGLGDTAMYLCATGQKNTGELFFGEGSRLTVL.